These 24 T cell receptor beta chains originate from one sample sequenced in a study of Ad26.COV2.S vaccination and SARS-CoV-2 variants. The assay was immunoSEQ multiplex PCR, and TCRdb's table has in-frame clones only and misses some. This table holds 120,000 to 150,000 clones, just over 85% found once. This material consisted of peripheral blood, taken after recovery from COVID-19. The receptors derive from a human donor who had recovered from COVID-19.

The chain carries TRBV27 and TRBJ1-1; perhaps TRBD1 as D (6 bases). V was clipped by 5 bases and J by 1 base, with 14 bases between them. Germline V CDR1 and CDR2: MNHEY, SMNVEV (reference sequence). The CDR3 spans 15 residues. CDR3 nucleotide sequence: TGTGCCAGCAGTAAAACGGGACACTCGAACACTGAAGCTTTCTTT. Its translation is CASSKTGHSNTEAFF.

The V gene is TRBV25-1, the J gene TRBJ1-4; no definite D call. Germline CDR1 is MGHDK and CDR2 is SYGVNS. The CDR3 runs to 14 residues. The V end was cut by 10 bases, the J end by 0 bases, with 12 bases between. The CDR3, as DNA: TGTGCCACGCAGACGGGGACAACTAATGAAAAACTGTTTTTT. Its protein is CATQTGTTNEKLFF.

V usage is TRBV12-3 or TRBV12-4 and J usage is TRBJ2-1; D is ambiguous. The V gene lost 5 bases and the J gene lost 12 bases, with 11 bases spanning the gap. The length of the CDR3 is 11 residues. CDR3 amino acids: CASSASRSQFF. The CDR3 bases are TGTGCCAGCAGTGCCTCCAGGTCGCAGTTCTTC.

The rearrangement links TRBV27 to TRBJ2-3, with 12 bases fitting TRBD1. This CDR3 has 13 amino acids. The trim removed 10 bases at V and 6 bases at J, leaving 5 bases unmatched. Germline V CDR1 and CDR2: MNHEY, SMNVEV (reference sequence). The CDR3: CAIRDRGQDTQYF. Written as DNA, the CDR3 is TGTGCCATCCGGGACAGGGGGCAGGATACGCAGTATTTT.

The V and J genes are TRBV28 and TRBJ2-4; perhaps TRBD2 as D (6 bases). Germline CDR1 is MDHEN and CDR2 is SYDVKM. V was clipped by 2 bases and J by 10 bases, with 18 bases between them. The CDR3 has 15 amino acids. The CDR3 loop reads CASSLRGNPLRIQYF. The CDR3 region has the DNA TGTGCCAGCAGTTTACGGGGGAATCCTCTTAGGATTCAGTACTTC.

This chain joins TRBV5-4 and TRBJ2-3, with 8 positions matching TRBD1. Germline V gene data show CDR1 as SGHNT and CDR2 as YYREEE (reference sequence). Unmatched junction bases numbered 11, after V lost 7 bases and J lost 1 base. The CDR3 runs 16 residues. CDR3 residues: CASSSRSGGRTDTQYF. In DNA, the CDR3 is TGTGCCAGCTCATCAAGGTCAGGGGGCCGCACAGATACGCAGTATTTT.

This clone is a singleton in its sample. The chain carries TRBV28 and TRBJ2-7, with D perhaps TRBD1 (5 bases). The CDR3 runs to 17 residues. The germline V gene has CDR1 MDHEN and CDR2 SYDVKM. V was clipped by 7 bases and J by 6 bases, with 28 bases between them. The CDR3 DNA is TGTGCCAGCAAAAGAAATTCTCCGACAAGGGGAAGGGGCGAGCAGTACTTC. Residues: CASKRNSPTRGRGEQYF.

V usage is TRBV5-1 and J usage is TRBJ1-4, with 9 bases that match TRBD1. The CDR3 is made up of 15 amino acids. Trimming cost V 2 bases and J 2 bases; bases outside gene matches: 1. Per the germline V gene, CDR1 is SGHRS and CDR2 is YFSETQ. The DNA for the CDR3 is TGCGCCAGCAGCTTACAGGGGGCCACTAATGAAAAACTGTTTTTT. It codes for CASSLQGATNEKLFF.

The chain uses TRBV25-1 and TRBJ2-7; 9 bases match TRBD1. CDR1 and CDR2 from the germline V gene are MGHDK and SYGVNS. V shed 2 bases and J 6 bases; nucleotides not matched to a gene: 5. The CDR3 runs 14 residues. The CDR3 loop is CASSERTGDGEQYF. Here the CDR3 DNA reads TGTGCCAGCAGTGAAAGGACAGGGGATGGCGAGCAGTACTTC.

The rearrangement uses TRBV30 and TRBJ1-1; D is perhaps TRBD1 (5 bases). Trimming left V 5 bases short and J 0 bases short, with 13 bases between. The germline V gene has CDR1 GTSNPN and CDR2 SVGIG (reference sequence). This CDR3 has 14 residues. CDR3 sequence: CAWGGDLMNTEAFF. In DNA, the CDR3 is TGTGCCTGGGGAGGGGACCTCATGAACACTGAAGCTTTCTTT.

The rearrangement uses TRBV6-5 and TRBJ2-2; the D call may be TRBD1 or TRBD2 (5 bases each). Germline V gene sequence: CDR1 MNHEY, CDR2 SVGAGI. The CDR3 spans 15 residues. Trimming pared 2 bases from V and 2 bases from J, leaving 9 bases between. DNA of the CDR3: TGTGCCAGCAGTTACGGGACCGCTAACACCGGGGAGCTGTTTTTT. Its translation: CASSYGTANTGELFF.

J is TRBJ1-5 and V is TRBV7-9; 7 bases line up with TRBD1. The CDR3 is 15 residues long. V dropped 5 bases and J dropped 6; count of bases not matched to a gene: 10. Germline CDR1 is SEHNR and CDR2 is FQNEAQ (reference sequence). CDR3 in DNA: TGTGCCAGCAGCGCCGACAGGGAAAGGGGTCAGCCCCAGCATTTT. Amino acids: CASSADRERGQPQHF. Supplemented by reference TRBV7-9 and TRBJ1-5, the full variable domain reads DTGVSQNPRHKITKRGQNVTFRCDPISEHNRLYWYRQTLGQGPEFLTYFQNEAQLEKSRLLSDRFSAERPKGSFSTLEIQRTEQGDSAMYLCASSADRERGQPQHFGDGTRLSIL.

This rearrangement joins TRBV28 to TRBJ1-2; unclear D gene. The germline gives CDR1 MDHEN, CDR2 SYDVKM. Deletions cut 0 bases from V and 6 bases from J, with 5 bases between. CDR3 length: 12 amino acids. CDR3 residues: CASSLWDHGYTF. The CDR3 DNA follows: TGTGCCAGCAGTTTATGGGATCATGGCTACACCTTC.

The V and J genes are TRBV4-3 and TRBJ1-3; no clear D gene. Germline V lookup: CDR1 LGHNA, CDR2 YSLEER. There are 16 residues in the CDR3. Trimming pared 4 bases from V and 2 bases from J, leaving 15 bases between. CDR3 nucleotide sequence: TGCGCCAGCAGCCCAAACCGTCGAGGCCCTGGAAACACCATATATTTT. Residues: CASSPNRRGPGNTIYF.

In its sample, this clone was seen many times. This sequence joins TRBV7-8 and TRBJ2-7; possibly TRBD2 for D (7 bases). This CDR3 is built from 14 residues. The germline V gene has CDR1 SGHVS and CDR2 FQNEAQ. Trimming cost V 8 bases and J 6 bases, with 20 bases left between them. CDR3 DNA: TGTGCCAGCCTCGGGGAGGGGGGGAAGTCCGAGCAGTACTTC. It codes for CASLGEGGKSEQYF.

V usage is TRBV7-9 and J usage is TRBJ2-7; TRBD1 matches at 8 bases. After removal of 4 bases from V and 4 bases from J, the junction contained 15 bases not matched to a gene. This CDR3 region has 17 residues. CDR1 and CDR2 (germline): SEHNR, FQNEAQ (reference sequence). The CDR3 here is CASSSEVTDRASYEQYF. DNA of the CDR3: TGTGCCAGCAGCTCAGAGGTAACGGACAGGGCCAGTTACGAGCAGTACTTC.

The rearrangement uses TRBV2 and TRBJ2-5; D uncertain. Germline values: CDR1 SNHLY, CDR2 FYNNEI. The germline V and J ends were trimmed by 8 bases and 0 bases, with 4 bases remaining between them. The CDR3 sequence is 11 residues long. In DNA form, the CDR3 reads TGTGCCAGCGACAACCAAGAGACCCAGTACTTC. This codes for CASDNQETQYF.

The chain is built from TRBV7-2 and TRBJ1-6; TRBD1 might be the D (6 bases). Trimming took 3 bases from V and 3 from J, leaving 9 bases between them. The germline V gene encodes CDR1 SGHTA and CDR2 FQGNSA. This CDR3 contains 15 residues. The CDR3 region is CASSFVRGYNSPLHF. CDR3 nucleotides: TGTGCCAGCAGCTTTGTCAGGGGCTATAATTCACCCCTCCACTTT.

The J gene is TRBJ1-5, the V gene TRBV24-1, with D perhaps TRBD1 (6 bases). The CDR3 has 15 amino acids. Germline CDR1 is KGHDR and CDR2 is SFDVKD. The V gene lost 9 bases and the J gene lost 0 bases, with 14 bases spanning the gap. The CDR3 region is CATATGTHSNQPQHF. CDR3 DNA sequence: TGTGCCACCGCCACCGGGACACATAGCAATCAGCCCCAGCATTTT.

The CDR3 DNA reads TGTGCCAGCAGGTCACAGGCCACGGGGCACTACGAGCAGTACTTC. Protein sequence: CASRSQATGHYEQYF. V gene TRBV6-5 combines with J gene TRBJ2-7; D is possibly TRBD1 or TRBD2 (5 bases each). This CDR3 contains 15 residues. Per the germline V gene, CDR1 is MNHEY and CDR2 is SVGAGI. Trimming pared 6 bases from V and 3 bases from J, leaving 18 bases between.

The chain combines TRBV5-6 with TRBJ2-7; tentative D call: TRBD1 (7 bases). The CDR3 has 14 amino acids. Germline loops: CDR1 SGHDT, CDR2 YYEEEE. Deletions cut 4 bases from V and 2 bases from J, with 13 bases between. The CDR3 nucleotides read TGTGCCAGCAGCGCAGGGGGGACCCCCTACGAGCAGTACTTC. Its translation is CASSAGGTPYEQYF.

The gene calls are TRBV14 and TRBJ2-3; D is perhaps TRBD2 (6 bases). The CDR3 is 15 amino acids. Per germline, CDR1 SGHDN and CDR2 FVKESK. Trimming removed 1 base from V and 0 bases from J, with 8 bases in between. The DNA of the CDR3 is TGTGCCAGCAGCCAAGCCGGGACTAGCACAGATACGCAGTATTTT. Its protein is CASSQAGTSTDTQYF.

This clone was seen a single time. The rearrangement joins TRBV19 to TRBJ1-2, with D possibly TRBD1 on 5 matching bases. Trimming shortened V by 3 bases and J by 3 bases, and 8 bases separated the two germline ends. This CDR3 spans 13 amino acids. Germline V gene lookup returns CDR1 LNHDA and CDR2 SQIVND (reference sequence). As DNA, the CDR3 is TGTGCCAGTAGTATGGGGCAGCACTATGGCTACACCTTC. Protein: CASSMGQHYGYTF.

This chain joins TRBV7-8 and TRBJ2-3, with 10 nucleotides matching TRBD1. From germline, CDR1 is SGHVS and CDR2 FQNEAQ. The V segment lost 3 bases and the J segment 5 bases; nucleotides outside the gene matches: 5. This CDR3 is 15 amino acids long. The chain's CDR3 is CASSLGQGRRDTQYF. The CDR3 nucleotides read TGTGCCAGCAGCTTGGGACAGGGGAGGAGAGATACGCAGTATTTT.